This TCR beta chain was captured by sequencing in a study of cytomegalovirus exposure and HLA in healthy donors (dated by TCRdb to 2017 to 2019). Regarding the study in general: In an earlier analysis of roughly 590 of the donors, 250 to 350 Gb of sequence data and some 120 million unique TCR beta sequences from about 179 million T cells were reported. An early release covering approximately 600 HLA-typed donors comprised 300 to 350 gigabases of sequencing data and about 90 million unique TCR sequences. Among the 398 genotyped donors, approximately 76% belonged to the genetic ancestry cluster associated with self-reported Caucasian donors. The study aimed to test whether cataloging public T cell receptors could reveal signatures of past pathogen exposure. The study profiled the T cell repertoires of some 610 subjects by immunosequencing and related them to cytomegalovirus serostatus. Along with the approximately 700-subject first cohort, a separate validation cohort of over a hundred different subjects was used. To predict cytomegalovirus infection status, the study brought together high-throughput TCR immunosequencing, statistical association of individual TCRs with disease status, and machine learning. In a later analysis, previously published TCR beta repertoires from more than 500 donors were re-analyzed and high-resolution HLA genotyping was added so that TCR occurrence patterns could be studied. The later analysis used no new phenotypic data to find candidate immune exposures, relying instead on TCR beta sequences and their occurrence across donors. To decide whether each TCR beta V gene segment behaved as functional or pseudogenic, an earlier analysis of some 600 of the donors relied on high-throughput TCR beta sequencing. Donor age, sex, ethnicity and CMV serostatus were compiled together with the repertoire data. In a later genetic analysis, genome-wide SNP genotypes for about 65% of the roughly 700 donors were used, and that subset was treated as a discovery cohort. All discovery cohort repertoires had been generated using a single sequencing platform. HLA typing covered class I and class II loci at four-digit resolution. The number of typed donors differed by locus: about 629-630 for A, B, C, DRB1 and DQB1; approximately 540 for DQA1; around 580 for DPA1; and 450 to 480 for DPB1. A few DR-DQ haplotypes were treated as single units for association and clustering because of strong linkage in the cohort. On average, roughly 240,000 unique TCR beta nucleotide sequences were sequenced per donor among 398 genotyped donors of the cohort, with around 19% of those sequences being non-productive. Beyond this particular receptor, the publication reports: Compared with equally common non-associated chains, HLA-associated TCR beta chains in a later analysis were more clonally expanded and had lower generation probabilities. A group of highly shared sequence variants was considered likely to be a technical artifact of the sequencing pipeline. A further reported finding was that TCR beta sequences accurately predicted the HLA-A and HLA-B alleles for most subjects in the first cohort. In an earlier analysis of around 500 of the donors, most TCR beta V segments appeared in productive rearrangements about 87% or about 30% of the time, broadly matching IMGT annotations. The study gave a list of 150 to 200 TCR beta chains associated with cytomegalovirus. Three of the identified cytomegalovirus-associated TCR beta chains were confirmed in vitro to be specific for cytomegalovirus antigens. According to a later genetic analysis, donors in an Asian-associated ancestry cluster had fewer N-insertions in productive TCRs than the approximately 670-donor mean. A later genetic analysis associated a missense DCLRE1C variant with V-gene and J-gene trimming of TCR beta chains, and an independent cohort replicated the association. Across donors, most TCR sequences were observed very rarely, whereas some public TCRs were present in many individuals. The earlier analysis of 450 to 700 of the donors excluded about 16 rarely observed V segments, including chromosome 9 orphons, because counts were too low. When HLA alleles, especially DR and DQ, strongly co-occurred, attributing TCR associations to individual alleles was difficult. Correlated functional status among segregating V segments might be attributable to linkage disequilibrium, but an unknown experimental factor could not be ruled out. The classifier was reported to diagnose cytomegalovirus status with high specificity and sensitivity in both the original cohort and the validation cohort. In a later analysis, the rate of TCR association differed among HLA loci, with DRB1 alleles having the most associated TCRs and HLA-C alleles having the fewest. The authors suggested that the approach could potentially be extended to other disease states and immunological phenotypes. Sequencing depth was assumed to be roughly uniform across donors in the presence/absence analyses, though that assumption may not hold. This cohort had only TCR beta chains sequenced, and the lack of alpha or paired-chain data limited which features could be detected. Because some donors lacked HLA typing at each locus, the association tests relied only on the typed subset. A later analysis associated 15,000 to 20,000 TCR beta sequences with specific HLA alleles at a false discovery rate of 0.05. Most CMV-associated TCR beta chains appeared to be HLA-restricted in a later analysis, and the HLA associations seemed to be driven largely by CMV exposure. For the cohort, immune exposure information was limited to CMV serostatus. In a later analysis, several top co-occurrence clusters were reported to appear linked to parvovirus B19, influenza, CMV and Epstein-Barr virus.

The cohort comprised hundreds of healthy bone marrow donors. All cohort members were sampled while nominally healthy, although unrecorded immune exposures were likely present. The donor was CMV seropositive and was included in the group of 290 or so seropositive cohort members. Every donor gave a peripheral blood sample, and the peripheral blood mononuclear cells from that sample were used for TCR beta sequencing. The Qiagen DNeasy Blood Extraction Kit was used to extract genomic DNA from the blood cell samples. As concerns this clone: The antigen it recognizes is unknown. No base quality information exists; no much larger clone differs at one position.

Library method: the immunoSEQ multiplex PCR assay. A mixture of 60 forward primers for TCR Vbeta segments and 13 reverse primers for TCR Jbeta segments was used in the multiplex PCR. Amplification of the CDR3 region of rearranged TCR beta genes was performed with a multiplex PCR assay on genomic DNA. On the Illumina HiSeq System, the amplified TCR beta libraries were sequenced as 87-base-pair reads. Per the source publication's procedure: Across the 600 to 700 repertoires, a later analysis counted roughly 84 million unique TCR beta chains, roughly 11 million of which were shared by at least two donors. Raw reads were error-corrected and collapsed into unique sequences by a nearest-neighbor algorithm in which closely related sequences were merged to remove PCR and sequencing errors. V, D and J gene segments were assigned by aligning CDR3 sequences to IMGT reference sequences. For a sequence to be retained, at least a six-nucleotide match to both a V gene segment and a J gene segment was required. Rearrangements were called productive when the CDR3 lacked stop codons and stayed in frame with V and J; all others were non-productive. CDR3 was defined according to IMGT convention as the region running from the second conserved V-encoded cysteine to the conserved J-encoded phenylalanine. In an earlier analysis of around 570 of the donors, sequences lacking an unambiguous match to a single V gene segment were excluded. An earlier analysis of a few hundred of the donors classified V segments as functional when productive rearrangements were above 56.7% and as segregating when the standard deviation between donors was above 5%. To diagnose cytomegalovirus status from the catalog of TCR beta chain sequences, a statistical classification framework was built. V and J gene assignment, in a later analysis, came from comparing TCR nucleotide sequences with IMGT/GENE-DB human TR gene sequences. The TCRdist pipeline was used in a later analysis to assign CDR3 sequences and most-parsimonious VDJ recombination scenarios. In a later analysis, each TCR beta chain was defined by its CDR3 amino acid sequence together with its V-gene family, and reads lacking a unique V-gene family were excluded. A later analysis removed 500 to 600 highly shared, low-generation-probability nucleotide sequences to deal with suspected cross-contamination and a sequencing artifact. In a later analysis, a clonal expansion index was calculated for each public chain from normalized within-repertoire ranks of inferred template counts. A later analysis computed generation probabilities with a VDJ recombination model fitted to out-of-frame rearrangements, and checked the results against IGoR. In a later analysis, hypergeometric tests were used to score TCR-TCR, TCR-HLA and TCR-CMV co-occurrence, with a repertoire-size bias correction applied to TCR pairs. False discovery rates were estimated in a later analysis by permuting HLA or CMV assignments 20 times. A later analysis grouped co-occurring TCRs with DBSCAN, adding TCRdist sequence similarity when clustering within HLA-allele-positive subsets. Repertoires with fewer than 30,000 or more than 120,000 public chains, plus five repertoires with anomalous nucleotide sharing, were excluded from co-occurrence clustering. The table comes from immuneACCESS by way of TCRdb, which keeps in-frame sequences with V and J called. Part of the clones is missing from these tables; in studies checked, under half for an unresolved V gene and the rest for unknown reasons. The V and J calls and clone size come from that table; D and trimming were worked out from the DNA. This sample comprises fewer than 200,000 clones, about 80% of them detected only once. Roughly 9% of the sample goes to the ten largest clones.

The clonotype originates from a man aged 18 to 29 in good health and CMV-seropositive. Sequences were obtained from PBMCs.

CDR3 reads: CASSGTALYGYTF. DNA sequence: TGTGCCAGCAGTGGGACAGCGCTTTATGGCTACACCTTC. Recombination joined TRBV6-1 with TRBJ1-2, with TRBD1 tentatively as D gene (6 bases match). V is shortened by 4 bases, J by 5 bases, and the region joining them spans 11 bases. Per the germline V gene, MNHNS is the CDR1 and SASEGT is the CDR2. The CDR3 contains 13 residues, cysteine and phenylalanine counted. Only the CDR3 region is kept as DNA, spanning 39 bases read in frame from base 1.